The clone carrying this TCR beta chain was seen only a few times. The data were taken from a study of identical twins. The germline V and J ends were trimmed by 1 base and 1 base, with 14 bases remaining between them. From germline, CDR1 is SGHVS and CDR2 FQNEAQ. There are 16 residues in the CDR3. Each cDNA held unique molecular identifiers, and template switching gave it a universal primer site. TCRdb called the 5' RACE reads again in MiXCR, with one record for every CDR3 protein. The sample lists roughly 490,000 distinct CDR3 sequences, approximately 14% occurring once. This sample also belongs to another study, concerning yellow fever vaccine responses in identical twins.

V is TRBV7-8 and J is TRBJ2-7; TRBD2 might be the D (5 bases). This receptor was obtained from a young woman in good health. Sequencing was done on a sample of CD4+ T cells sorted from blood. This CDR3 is CASSLGELTFSYEQYF. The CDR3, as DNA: TGTGCCAGCAGCTTAGGGGAGTTGACATTTTCCTACGAGCAGTACTTC.